These T cell receptor beta chains were read from a single sample in a study of identifying expanded T cells in peripheral blood. Clones were sequenced by immunoSEQ multiplex PCR, and TCRdb holds only the in-frame ones, with some missing. The repertoire holds about 91,000 clones, roughly 88% seen once, with about 4% in the top ten. Material for sequencing was blood. The source of these receptors is a person aged 18 to 70 in good health. The CDR3 runs from the conserved cysteine through the conserved F or W. The D gene is left open where the match is weak. Clone size is stated in some rows and not others, as once, few, many or a class when expanded.

j_gene | d_gene | abundance | v_gene | CDR3aa | CDR3nt
TRBJ1-4 | TRBD1 | . | TRBV7-9 | CASSLWQGAEEKLFF | TGTGCCAGCAGCTTATGGCAGGGGGCAGAGGAAAAACTGTTTTTT
TRBJ1-5 | . | . | TRBV6-5 | CASRGTQSNQPQHF | TGTGCCAGCAGGGGAACACAGAGCAATCAGCCCCAGCATTTT
TRBJ2-5 | . | . | TRBV18 | CASSPTGGETQYF | TGTGCCAGCTCACCCACGGGTGGAGAGACCCAGTACTTC
TRBJ2-7 | . | . | TRBV4-1 | CASSFSGTGSYEQYF | TGCGCCAGCAGCTTTTCCGGGACTGGCTCCTACGAGCAGTACTTC
TRBJ2-7 | TRBD1 | . | TRBV6-1 | CASSKDREPYEQYF | TGTGCCAGCAGTAAGGACAGGGAACCCTACGAGCAGTACTTC
TRBJ2-7 | . | . | TRBV20-1 | CSARTRTEQYF | TGCAGTGCTAGGACTAGAACAGAGCAGTACTTC
TRBJ2-7 | TRBD2 | . | TRBV7-9 | CASSKYPSGTHYEQYF | TGTGCCAGCAGCAAATACCCTAGCGGGACCCACTACGAGCAGTACTTC
TRBJ2-1 | . | . | TRBV19 | CASSIDPGSYNEQFF | TGTGCCAGTAGTATAGATCCAGGCTCCTACAATGAGCAGTTCTTC
TRBJ2-5 | TRBD2 | . | TRBV28 | CASSLLGLAEVTQYF | TGTGCCAGCAGTTTACTGGGACTAGCAGAGGTGACCCAGTACTTC
TRBJ1-2 | . | . | TRBV18 | CASSPPPLSGGYTF | TGTGCCAGCTCACCTCCCCCCCTAAGTGGGGGCTACACCTTC
TRBJ1-1 | . | . | TRBV5-1 | CASRIMSIGMNTEAFF | TGCGCCAGCAGAATAATGAGTATTGGAATGAACACTGAAGCTTTCTTT
TRBJ1-2 | . | . | TRBV9 | CASNSGVEFLTF | TGTGCCAGCAATTCGGGGGTGGAGTTCCTCACCTTC
TRBJ2-1 | . | few | TRBV11-2 | CASSLIRDHNEQFF | TGTGCCAGCAGCTTAATCAGGGACCACAATGAGCAGTTCTTC
TRBJ2-7 | TRBD1 | once | TRBV29-1 | CSVEDQRQGAYGEQYF | TGCAGCGTTGAAGATCAGCGACAGGGGGCCTATGGGGAGCAGTACTTC
TRBJ1-2 | . | . | TRBV6-5 | CASSYSRAVTFGYTF | TGTGCCAGCAGTTACTCCAGGGCGGTCACCTTTGGCTACACCTTC
TRBJ1-3 | . | . | TRBV27 | CASSLFSGNTIYF | TGTGCCAGCAGTTTATTCTCTGGAAACACCATATATTTT
TRBJ2-7 | . | . | TRBV7-9 | CASSLGGDVHEQYF | TGTGCCAGCAGCCTCGGGGGTGACGTCCACGAGCAGTACTTC
TRBJ2-3 | TRBD2 | . | TRBV9 | CASSVVRGSTDTQYF | TGTGCCAGCAGCGTAGTGCGGGGGAGCACAGATACGCAGTATTTT
TRBJ1-2 | . | . | TRBV28 | CASTIGGGREDYGYTF | TGTGCCAGCACCATCGGAGGGGGGCGAGAGGACTATGGCTACACCTTC
TRBJ2-1 | . | once | TRBV5-1 | CASSLAVGSRPGEQFF | TGCGCCAGCAGCTTGGCCGTCGGCTCCCGCCCCGGTGAGCAGTTCTTC
TRBJ2-7 | . | . | TRBV27 | CASSLTRGNEQYF | TGTGCCAGCAGTTTAACTAGGGGAAACGAGCAGTACTTC
TRBJ1-5 | . | . | TRBV7-3 | CASSLTARPNQPQHF | TGTGCCAGCAGCTTAACTGCGCGGCCCAATCAGCCCCAGCATTTT
TRBJ1-2 | . | . | TRBV27 | CASSGSVVDGYTF | TGTGCCAGTAGCGGGTCTGTCGTCGATGGCTACACCTTC
TRBJ1-1 | . | . | TRBV7-2 | CASSPSNTEAFF | TGTGCCAGCAGCCCAAGCAACACTGAAGCTTTCTTT
TRBJ2-2 | TRBD2 | . | TRBV19 | CASSIVSGRAGTGELFF | TGTGCCAGTAGTATAGTTAGCGGGAGGGCCGGCACCGGGGAGCTGTTTTTT
TRBJ2-2 | TRBD2 | . | TRBV7-7 | CASSPSGANTGELFF | TGTGCCAGCAGCCCTAGCGGGGCGAACACCGGGGAGCTGTTTTTT
TRBJ2-7 | . | . | TRBV6-5 | CASSGQKTYEQYF | TGTGCCAGCTCGGGGCAGAAAACCTACGAGCAGTACTTC
TRBJ1-2 | TRBD1 | . | TRBV19 | CASPDRGRFGYTF | TGTGCCAGCCCGGACAGGGGGAGGTTTGGCTACACCTTC
TRBJ1-5 | . | . | TRBV7-9 | CASSTDGGIQPQHF | TGTGCCAGCAGCACCGACGGGGGGATTCAGCCCCAGCATTTT
TRBJ2-1 | . | . | TRBV5-4 | CASSLVISPNEQFF | TGTGCCAGCAGCTTGGTTATCAGTCCGAATGAGCAGTTCTTC
TRBJ2-2 | TRBD2 | . | TRBV11-2 | CASSLPGGWDTGELFF | TGTGCCAGCAGCTTACCGGGGGGATGGGACACCGGGGAGCTGTTTTTT
TRBJ1-2 | TRBD1 | . | TRBV13 | CASSLTGTYADYGYTF | TGTGCCAGCAGCTTGACAGGGACTTACGCGGACTATGGCTACACCTTC
TRBJ2-1 | TRBD2 | . | TRBV29-1 | CSAGVRGNEQFF | TGCAGCGCTGGCGTGCGGGGGAATGAGCAGTTCTTC
TRBJ1-3 | . | . | TRBV6-1 | CASSPTGGPNTIYF | TGTGCCAGCAGTCCTACCGGGGGTCCAAACACCATATATTTT
TRBJ2-3 | . | . | TRBV14 | CASSQEPIHLSTDTQYF | TGTGCCAGCAGCCAAGAGCCAATACACCTTAGCACAGATACGCAGTATTTT